This T cell receptor (beta chain) was obtained from a study of T cells in Graves' hyperthyroidism and ophthalmopathy. Findings and limits, study-wide: Expanded thyroid clonotypes (above 0.001) were mostly also found in blood.

This clonotype was observed a few times. Its target is unknown. Under 3 months was the duration of disease in ophthalmopathy patients, who also had a Clinical Activity Score of at least 3 and a NOSPECS grade of at least 4. For the diagnoses, clinical symptoms, serum thyroxine and TRAb, thyroid ultrasound and orbital computed tomography were used. The CDR3 length is 16 residues. Germline V gives CDR1 MNHEY, CDR2 SVGAGI. V lost 4 bases and J lost 4; bases outside the gene matches: 9. RNA transcripts served as the template for amplifying TCR beta CDR3 regions. Initially, a first-round RT-PCR of the TCR CDR3 employed the HTBI primer set. TCRdb fed the multiplex PCR reads into MiXCR, producing one record per CDR3 protein. The sample holds some 530,000 distinct CDR3 sequences, under 25% seen once.

The chain employs TRBV6-5 and TRBJ2-7, with TRBD2 matching over 11 bases. Sequencing was carried out using blood. This TCR was recovered from a woman aged 70 to 79 with Graves' ophthalmopathy. The CDR3 here is CASSSWTSGLPYEQYF. CDR3 DNA: TGTGCCAGCAGTTCCTGGACTAGCGGGCTGCCATACGAGCAGTACTTC.